This is a list of T cell receptor beta chains from one sample in a study of T-cell memory formation after mild COVID-19. From the 5' RACE reads, TCRdb called clonotypes with MiXCR, one entry per CDR3 protein. The data contain about 260,000 distinct CDR3 sequences, 16% of them seen just once; the ten biggest clones take up about a fifth. Sequencing was carried out using PBMCs or a T cell subset sorted from them (not recorded which). Receptors were obtained from a young man who had mild COVID-19 (a few samples of this study predate the infection). Cell type and time point are not known. Each CDR3 is given with its conserved first and last residue. Each record gives: V gene, clone size, D gene, J gene, CDR3 DNA, CDR3 protein. D genes are given only for firm matches. Size is omitted from some rows. Given values are once, few, many or a class for expanded clones.

V gene: TRBV29-1
clone size: -
D gene: -
J gene: TRBJ2-1
CDR3 DNA: TGCAGCGTTGTGCTTAGCAATGAGCAGTTCTTC
CDR3 protein: CSVVLSNEQFF

V gene: TRBV3-1
clone size: few
D gene: -
J gene: TRBJ1-2
CDR3 DNA: TGTGCCAGCAGCCCCGTACTTAGGAGGAACCGGGAAGACCGGGACTATGGCTACACCTTC
CDR3 protein: CASSPVLRRNREDRDYGYTF

V gene: TRBV7-2
clone size: many
D gene: -
J gene: TRBJ2-7
CDR3 DNA: TGTGCCAGCAGCCGCACTGGGCTCTACGAGCAGTACTTC
CDR3 protein: CASSRTGLYEQYF

V gene: TRBV7-9
clone size: -
D gene: -
J gene: TRBJ2-1
CDR3 DNA: TGTGCCAGCATTGGGGGACCTAATGAGCAGTTCTTC
CDR3 protein: CASIGGPNEQFF

V gene: TRBV2
clone size: few
D gene: -
J gene: TRBJ2-1
CDR3 DNA: TGTGCCAGTCGCCAAGGGGGCGGGGGGAACTACAATGAGCAGTTCTTC
CDR3 protein: CASRQGGGGNYNEQFF

V gene: TRBV12-3/TRBV12-4
clone size: -
D gene: -
J gene: TRBJ2-2
CDR3 DNA: TGTGCCAGCAGAATGGGGGGCACCGGGGAGCTGTTTTTT
CDR3 protein: CASRMGGTGELFF

V gene: TRBV7-2
clone size: few
D gene: -
J gene: TRBJ2-3
CDR3 DNA: TGTGCCAGCAGCCCTGAGCCCGGAGATACGCAGTATTTT
CDR3 protein: CASSPEPGDTQYF

V gene: TRBV5-1
clone size: -
D gene: -
J gene: TRBJ2-3
CDR3 DNA: TGCGCCAGCAGCCGAGGGGGGAGAAGCACAGATACGCAGTATTTT
CDR3 protein: CASSRGGRSTDTQYF

V gene: TRBV7-2
clone size: few
D gene: TRBD2
J gene: TRBJ2-3
CDR3 DNA: TGTGCCAGCAGCCCGAAGACTAGCGCATGGGGCACAGATACGCAGTATTTT
CDR3 protein: CASSPKTSAWGTDTQYF

V gene: TRBV7-2
clone size: -
D gene: -
J gene: TRBJ1-2
CDR3 DNA: TGTGCCAGCAGCTTAGCGGACGGCCGTCCCATACCTCATGGCTACACCTTC
CDR3 protein: CASSLADGRPIPHGYTF

V gene: TRBV14
clone size: -
D gene: -
J gene: TRBJ2-3
CDR3 DNA: TGTGCCAGCAGCCAACAGTCTCGACAGTACCGCGATGCAGGGGCAGATACGCAGTATTTT
CDR3 protein: CASSQQSRQYRDAGADTQYF

V gene: TRBV6-1
clone size: -
D gene: TRBD1
J gene: TRBJ2-2
CDR3 DNA: TGTGCCAGCAGTGATACAGGGGGCGGAGGGGAGCTGTTTTTT
CDR3 protein: CASSDTGGGGELFF

V gene: TRBV12-3/TRBV12-4
clone size: few
D gene: -
J gene: TRBJ2-1
CDR3 DNA: TGTGCCAGCAGTTTCGTCGTGGCTGAGCAGTTCTTC
CDR3 protein: CASSFVVAEQFF

V gene: TRBV20-1
clone size: few
D gene: -
J gene: TRBJ1-2
CDR3 DNA: TGCAGTGCCAGGAGTGGCGGCTACACCTTC
CDR3 protein: CSARSGGYTF

V gene: TRBV5-1
clone size: -
D gene: TRBD1
J gene: TRBJ2-2
CDR3 DNA: TGCGCCAGCAGCCCGACCGGACAGGGGGAAGGCGGGGAGCTGTTTTTT
CDR3 protein: CASSPTGQGEGGELFF

V gene: TRBV7-9
clone size: few
D gene: -
J gene: TRBJ2-6
CDR3 DNA: TGTGCCAGCGGCTCGGGTTCTGGGGCCAACGTCCTGACTTTC
CDR3 protein: CASGSGSGANVLTF

V gene: TRBV3-1
clone size: few
D gene: TRBD1
J gene: TRBJ2-7
CDR3 DNA: TGTGCCAGCAGCCAAGACCGGACAGGAGTCTACGAGCAGTACTTC
CDR3 protein: CASSQDRTGVYEQYF

V gene: TRBV11-2
clone size: few
D gene: -
J gene: TRBJ1-1
CDR3 DNA: TGTGCCAGCAGCTGGGGGGGGTTTACGTACACTGAAGCTTTCTTT
CDR3 protein: CASSWGGFTYTEAFF

V gene: TRBV9
clone size: -
D gene: TRBD2
J gene: TRBJ2-3
CDR3 DNA: TGTGCCAGCAGCCTGGAAGTCCTAGCGGGGGGGCAGACGCAGTATTTT
CDR3 protein: CASSLEVLAGGQTQYF

V gene: TRBV9
clone size: few
D gene: -
J gene: TRBJ2-3
CDR3 DNA: TGTGCCAGTAGCGTCCGCAGCACAGATACGCAGTATTTT
CDR3 protein: CASSVRSTDTQYF

V gene: TRBV3-1
clone size: -
D gene: -
J gene: TRBJ2-2
CDR3 DNA: TGTGCCAGCAGCCAAGTATTAGGCCCAGCATGGACCGGGGAGCTGTTTTTT
CDR3 protein: CASSQVLGPAWTGELFF

V gene: TRBV12-3/TRBV12-4
clone size: -
D gene: TRBD1
J gene: TRBJ2-1
CDR3 DNA: TGTGCCAGCGGTAGAAGGGGGCTGTTCAATGAGCAGTTCTTC
CDR3 protein: CASGRRGLFNEQFF

V gene: TRBV10-1
clone size: -
D gene: -
J gene: TRBJ2-4
CDR3 DNA: TGCGCCAGCAGTGACCGGGACACCCTGGGGATTCAGTACTTC
CDR3 protein: CASSDRDTLGIQYF

V gene: TRBV5-6
clone size: few
D gene: TRBD2
J gene: TRBJ2-5
CDR3 DNA: TGTGCCAGCCGGCGGGCTAGCGGGGAGACCCAGTACTTC
CDR3 protein: CASRRASGETQYF

V gene: TRBV4-2
clone size: few
D gene: -
J gene: TRBJ1-2
CDR3 DNA: TGTGCCAGCAGCCAAGATAGGGCCAGCTATGGCTACACCTTC
CDR3 protein: CASSQDRASYGYTF

V gene: TRBV4-1
clone size: -
D gene: -
J gene: TRBJ2-3
CDR3 DNA: TGCGCCAGCAGCCAAGAGGATGGCGGGGCCTCTAGCACAGATACGCAGTATTTT
CDR3 protein: CASSQEDGGASSTDTQYF

V gene: TRBV12-3/TRBV12-4
clone size: -
D gene: -
J gene: TRBJ1-2
CDR3 DNA: TGTGCCAGCAGTCCCGGACGGGAGCAGCGTGGCTACACCTTC
CDR3 protein: CASSPGREQRGYTF

V gene: TRBV6-5
clone size: once
D gene: TRBD2
J gene: TRBJ2-3
CDR3 DNA: TGTGCCAGCAGTTACTCGATGTTAACTAGCGGGGGGTTAGATACGCAGTATTTT
CDR3 protein: CASSYSMLTSGGLDTQYF

V gene: TRBV7-2
clone size: few
D gene: TRBD2
J gene: TRBJ2-5
CDR3 DNA: TGTGCCAGCAGCTTAAGGATGCCCCAGCGGGGGGTAGAGACCCAGTACTTC
CDR3 protein: CASSLRMPQRGVETQYF

V gene: TRBV4-2
clone size: few
D gene: TRBD2
J gene: TRBJ2-1
CDR3 DNA: TGTGCCAGCAGCCAAGGAGCGGGGGGGCAGGTGGGTGAGCAGTTCTTC
CDR3 protein: CASSQGAGGQVGEQFF

V gene: TRBV2
clone size: many
D gene: -
J gene: TRBJ2-7
CDR3 DNA: TGTGCCGGCCAGAGTTCCTACGAGCAGTACTTC
CDR3 protein: CAGQSSYEQYF

V gene: TRBV4-1
clone size: -
D gene: -
J gene: TRBJ2-4
CDR3 DNA: TGCGCCAGCAGCCAAGTTGGACTGAGAGCCAAAAACATTCAGTACTTC
CDR3 protein: CASSQVGLRAKNIQYF

V gene: TRBV19
clone size: -
D gene: -
J gene: TRBJ1-3
CDR3 DNA: TGTGCCAGTACAAGGGGTGTCGGTGACTCTGGAAACACCATATATTTT
CDR3 protein: CASTRGVGDSGNTIYF

V gene: TRBV5-1
clone size: -
D gene: -
J gene: TRBJ2-7
CDR3 DNA: TGCGCCAGCAGTATACCGGGCCCCGGGGACGAGCAGTACTTC
CDR3 protein: CASSIPGPGDEQYF

V gene: TRBV29-1
clone size: few
D gene: TRBD1
J gene: TRBJ2-3
CDR3 DNA: TGCAGCGCCAGCCAGGGGGTAGCCACAGATACGCAGTATTTT
CDR3 protein: CSASQGVATDTQYF

V gene: TRBV10-3
clone size: many
D gene: TRBD2
J gene: TRBJ2-5
CDR3 DNA: TGTGCCATCAGTGGGGGTATAGCGGGGGACCAAGAGACCCAGTACTTC
CDR3 protein: CAISGGIAGDQETQYF